The clone carrying this T cell receptor beta chain was counted ten times or more. Its target is unknown. With V trimmed by 3 bases and J by 4 bases, 10 bases remained unmatched. CDR3 length: 16 amino acids. CDR1 and CDR2 from the germline V gene are SGHDT and YYEEEE. Unique molecular identifiers were built into the TCRbeta library. TCRdb re-called the PCR reads through MiXCR, storing one row per CDR3 protein. This table holds 400,000 to 450,000 distinct CDR3 sequences, approximately 41% found once. This specimen comes from a study of T-cell reconstitution after alpha-beta-depleted transplantation in children. Whole-study findings and limits: Some patients showed high day-60 TCRbeta diversity, which derived from surviving recipient T cells and thymic progenitors. Reportedly, roughly two months post-transplant, alpha-beta T cells arose from several hundred expanded graft clones. Newly produced T cells mostly accounted for T-cell counts and diversity one year post-transplant.

The sample in question was PBMCs, obtained before TCRalphabeta/CD19-depleted stem cell transplant. The receptor's source is a girl aged 2-10 years with aplastic anemia, due to receive a stem cell transplant. The rearrangement links TRBV5-6 to TRBJ2-1, with 7 bases identical to TRBD1. The CDR3 DNA follows: TGTGCCAGCAGCTGGACCGGGACAGTGGTATACAATGAGCAGTTCTTC. It yields the protein CASSWTGTVVYNEQFF.